These 26 T cell receptor beta chains were all obtained from the same sample, sequenced in a study of post-analysis software for immune sequencing data. Findings and limits, study-wide: TRBV5-6, TRBV5-1 and TRBV20-1 were among four or five TRBV segments more frequent in patients than controls.

Unique molecular identifiers were carried by the TCR beta cDNA libraries. TCRdb fed the PCR reads into MiXCR, producing one record per CDR3 protein. The sample lists roughly 730,000 distinct CDR3 sequences; about 27% were seen once. The antigens for these receptors are not known. Material for sequencing was blood. Receptor source: a girl between 5 and 17 years old with multiple sclerosis.

Many counts were recorded for this clonotype. The rearrangement links TRBV7-2 to TRBJ2-4; D unresolved. Germline V gene data show CDR1 as SGHTA and CDR2 as FQGNSA. V gave up 2 bases and J gave up 3 bases, with 8 bases separating them. This CDR3 spans 14 amino acids. CDR3 residues: CASSLPGDKNIQYF. The CDR3 DNA follows: TGTGCCAGCAGCTTACCGGGCGACAAAAACATTCAGTACTTC.

This clonotype was detected only a few times. The chain is built from TRBV20-1 and TRBJ2-3; D might be TRBD1 or TRBD2, each matching 6 bases. V was clipped by 0 bases and J by 5 bases, with 9 bases between them. The germline V gene encodes CDR1 DFQATT and CDR2 SNEGSKA (reference sequence). This CDR3 has 13 amino acids. The CDR3 loop reads CSARDGGGDTQYF. The CDR3 nucleotides read TGCAGTGCTAGAGATGGAGGGGGAGATACGCAGTATTTT.

The table lists this clonotype with a few counts. The chain has TRBV10-3 and TRBJ2-3; the D gene could be TRBD1 or TRBD2 (6 bases each). V lost 9 bases and J 4 bases, leaving 14 bases between the germline ends. In germline, CDR1 is ENHRY, CDR2 SYGVKD. This CDR3 region has 13 residues. CDR3 nucleotide sequence: TGTGCCATTGGCTGGGGGGCGGCAGATACGCAGTATTTT. It codes for CAIGWGAADTQYF.

The chain carries TRBV18 and TRBJ2-7, with a weak D call TRBD1 (5 bases). This CDR3 has 13 residues. Trimming took 3 bases from V and 5 from J, leaving 11 bases between them. Germline CDR1 and CDR2: KGHSH and LQKENI. The CDR3 DNA follows: TGTGCCAGCTCACCTGGGGCAATGCACGAGCAGTACTTC. Protein: CASSPGAMHEQYF.

This clonotype has a single count. The V call is TRBV7-8, the J call TRBJ1-4; D is possibly TRBD1 (5 bases). The CDR3 has 15 amino acids. Trimming took off 5 bases at V and 4 bases at J, with 14 bases between the two ends. Germline CDR1 SGHVS, CDR2 FQNEAQ. The CDR3 DNA follows: TGTGCCAGCAGCCTCCTAGACAGAGATAATGAAAAACTGTTTTTT. It encodes CASSLLDRDNEKLFF.

This rearrangement joins TRBV7-2 to TRBJ2-6; D is unclear. Germline-derived CDR1 and CDR2 are SGHTA and FQGNSA. The germline V and J ends were trimmed by 8 bases and 4 bases, with 12 bases remaining between them. The CDR3 is 14 amino acids. Written as DNA, the CDR3 is TGTGCCAGCTCCCTCACCCCCGGGGCCAACGTCCTGACTTTC. Protein product: CASSLTPGANVLTF.

This clonotype was found once. This rearrangement joins TRBV20-1 to TRBJ2-4; 9 nucleotides agree with TRBD1. The last part of the DNA fits TRBJ2-7 better; the J call may be wrong. Per the germline V gene, CDR1 is DFQATT and CDR2 is SNEGSKA (reference sequence). This CDR3 spans 14 amino acids. This CDR3 reads CSAEGQGFTYEQYF. CDR3 DNA: TGCAGTGCCGAGGGACAGGGCTTTACCTACGAGCAGTACTTC.

This clonotype was seen a handful of times. The chain recombines TRBV10-3 with TRBJ2-7; 10 bases line up with TRBD2. V lost 6 bases and J lost 0; bases outside the gene matches: 2. From germline, CDR1 is ENHRY and CDR2 SYGVKD. CDR3 length equals 14 residues. CDR3 protein: CAISLAGASYEQYF. CDR3 DNA: TGTGCCATCAGCCTAGCGGGGGCCTCCTACGAGCAGTACTTC.

The chain combines TRBV29-1 with TRBJ2-2; no clear D gene. Trimming pared 4 bases from V and 6 bases from J, leaving 9 bases between. The CDR3 length is 12 residues. Germline V gene data show CDR1 as SQVTM and CDR2 as ANQGSEA. CDR3 nucleotides: TGCAGCGTTGGGTTAGGGTCCGGGGAGCTGTTTTTT. It specifies CSVGLGSGELFF.

This chain uses TRBV29-1 with TRBJ2-7, with TRBD2 matching 9 bases. Trimming removed 4 bases from V and 3 bases from J; junction bases left unmatched: 7. Germline assignment: CDR1 SQVTM and CDR2 ANQGSEA. This CDR3 contains 14 residues. CDR3 in amino acids: CSVGGGRAVYEQYF. The CDR3 region has the DNA TGCAGCGTTGGGGGCGGGAGGGCCGTCTACGAGCAGTACTTC.

The chain links TRBV20-1 to TRBJ1-2, with a weak D call TRBD1 (5 bases). From germline, CDR1 is DFQATT and CDR2 SNEGSKA (reference sequence). Trimming left V 3 bases short and J 4 bases short, with 9 bases between. The CDR3 consists of 12 residues. Here the CDR3 DNA reads TGCAGTGCTAGGAGGGGCGGCTATGGCTACACCTTC. It specifies CSARRGGYGYTF.

The CDR3 is CATRDSRSADTQYF. The CDR3 DNA sequence: TGTGCCACCCGGGACTCCCGGTCGGCAGATACGCAGTATTTT. This chain joins TRBV2 and TRBJ2-3, with D possibly being TRBD2 (6 bases). Trimming pared 10 bases from V and 4 bases from J, leaving 18 bases between. Germline values: CDR1 SNHLY, CDR2 FYNNEI. This CDR3 is built from 14 residues.

This chain joins TRBV29-1 and TRBJ2-1; D perhaps matches TRBD2 (5 bases). This CDR3 comprises 14 residues. CDR1 is SQVTM and CDR2 is ANQGSEA in the germline V gene. V shed 6 bases and J shed 8 bases, with 20 bases lying between them. For the CDR3, the DNA is TGCAGCGTGAATGACCGAAGGGTCGGGGATGAGCAGTTCTTC. Protein: CSVNDRRVGDEQFF.

A few counts support this clonotype. This chain joins TRBV5-1 and TRBJ1-6, with unresolved D. V lost 4 bases to trimming and J lost 10 bases, with 9 bases between them. CDR1 is SGHRS, CDR2 YFSETQ, per germline. The CDR3 extends over 12 amino acids. The DNA for the CDR3 is TGCGCCAGCAGCGACCTCGGCTCACCCCTCCACTTT. It translates to CASSDLGSPLHF.

This clonotype was observed a handful of times. V and J are TRBV5-5 and TRBJ2-7; D remains unclear. CDR1 is SGHKS, CDR2 YYEKEE, per germline (reference sequence). The V end lost 5 bases, the J end lost 2 bases, and 11 bases lay between the germline ends. The CDR3 length is 13 residues. CDR3 DNA: TGTGCCAGCAGTACCGGGCCACCCTACGAGCAGTACTTC. It codes for CASSTGPPYEQYF.

At least ten counts were recorded for this clonotype. The V call is TRBV27, the J call TRBJ2-5, with D tentatively TRBD1 (5 bases). Trimming took 3 bases from V and 5 from J, leaving 10 bases between them. Germline CDR1 and CDR2: MNHEY and SMNVEV (reference sequence). The CDR3 runs 13 residues. The CDR3 DNA reads TGTGCCAGCAGTTTTTTGTCAGGGGAGACCCAGTACTTC. It translates to CASSFLSGETQYF.

The chain uses TRBV7-8 and TRBJ2-6; D is uncertain. Germline assignment: CDR1 SGHVS and CDR2 FQNEAQ. CDR3 length equals 17 residues. Trimming removed 2 bases from V and 0 bases from J, with 11 bases in between. The CDR3 DNA is TGTGCCAGCAGCTTATTACGGTCGAGCTCTGGGGCCAACGTCCTGACTTTC. Translated: CASSLLRSSSGANVLTF.

This clonotype was counted between two and nine times. The rearrangement links TRBV20-1 to TRBJ2-7, with 8 bases identical to TRBD2. The J call is doubtful: the DNA matches TRBJ2-5 better. Looked up from germline, CDR1 is DFQATT and CDR2 is SNEGSKA (reference sequence). This CDR3 is 13 amino acids long. CDR3 in amino acids: CSARISGVETQYF. In DNA form, the CDR3 reads TGCAGTGCTAGAATTAGCGGGGTTGAGACCCAGTACTTC.

As DNA, the CDR3 is TGTGCCAGCAGCCCTCGGCTTGATGGGACCCCCACAGATACGCAGTATTTT. It is translated as CASSPRLDGTPTDTQYF. The chain combines TRBV7-8 with TRBJ2-3; D is perhaps TRBD1 or TRBD2 (5 bases each). The germline V and J ends were trimmed by 5 bases and 2 bases, with 20 bases remaining between them. Germline V lookup: CDR1 SGHVS, CDR2 FQNEAQ. The CDR3 loop spans 17 amino acids.

At least ten counts were recorded for this clonotype. The chain is built from TRBV7-9 and TRBJ2-1; D is ambiguous. Deletions cut 0 bases from V and 4 bases from J, with 7 bases between. Germline V gene data show CDR1 as SEHNR and CDR2 as FQNEAQ (reference sequence). This CDR3 is 14 amino acids long. CDR3 amino acids: CASSLAGSYNEQFF. The CDR3 coding sequence is TGTGCCAGCAGCTTAGCGGGATCTTACAATGAGCAGTTCTTC.

V and J are TRBV7-9 and TRBJ2-5; TRBD2 matches 12 bases. Losses at the gene ends were 5 bases for V and 5 bases for J; bases not matched to a gene: 6. The CDR3 is 15 residues long. From germline, CDR1 is SEHNR and CDR2 FQNEAQ (reference sequence). This chain's CDR3 is CASSPSGGAGETQYF. In DNA, the CDR3 is TGTGCCAGCAGCCCTAGCGGGGGGGCCGGGGAGACCCAGTACTTC. Full variable domain (outside the CDR3, taken from reference TRBV7-9 and TRBJ2-5): DTGVSQNPRHKITKRGQNVTFRCDPISEHNRLYWYRQTLGQGPEFLTYFQNEAQLEKSRLLSDRFSAERPKGSFSTLEIQRTEQGDSAMYLCASSPSGGAGETQYFGPGTRLLVL.

The chain uses TRBV6-5 and TRBJ1-1, with D unresolved. The CDR3 is 15 residues long. Germline V gene data show CDR1 as MNHEY and CDR2 as SVGAGI. V was cut by 0 bases and J by 2 bases, with 10 bases left in between. The CDR3 loop is CASSYSTGFNTEAFF. CDR3 in DNA: TGTGCCAGCAGTTACTCGACCGGGTTTAACACTGAAGCTTTCTTT.

This clonotype was seen a few times. V usage is TRBV5-1 and J usage is TRBJ2-3; 7 nucleotides agree with TRBD2. The CDR3 contains 15 residues. The V and J ends lost 1 base and 2 bases, in that order; junction bases with no gene match: 4. CDR1 is SGHRS, CDR2 YFSETQ, per germline. The CDR3 region has the DNA TGCGCCAGCAGCTTGCTGGGACTACCCACAGATACGCAGTATTTT. It codes for CASSLLGLPTDTQYF.

CDR3 coding DNA: TGTGCCAGCAGTTTACGCCAGGTCCGGTCGGAGACCCAGTACTTC. It encodes CASSLRQVRSETQYF. The V and J genes are TRBV28 and TRBJ2-7; no clear D gene. The better agreement between TRBJ2-5 and the DNA end casts doubt on the J call. Germline V gives CDR1 MDHEN, CDR2 SYDVKM. The CDR3 is 15 residues long.

The chain joins TRBV20-1 to TRBJ2-1, with D unresolved. The CDR3 extends over 15 amino acids. Germline V gene data show CDR1 as DFQATT and CDR2 as SNEGSKA (reference sequence). The germline V and J ends were trimmed by 1 base and 0 bases, with 10 bases remaining between them. The DNA of the CDR3 is TGCAGTGCTAGAGGATCCCGGAGCTCCTACAATGAGCAGTTCTTC. This encodes CSARGSRSSYNEQFF.

This rearrangement joins TRBV7-2 to TRBJ2-1; 10 bases fit TRBD2. TRBJ2-7 explains the end of the DNA better; the J call may be wrong. Germline V gene lookup returns CDR1 SGHTA and CDR2 FQGNSA. This CDR3 has 15 amino acids. This CDR3 reads CASSQGLAKNNEQYF. DNA for the CDR3: TGTGCCAGCAGCCAGGGACTAGCGAAAAACAATGAGCAGTACTTC.